Below are 13 T cell receptor beta chains sequenced from a single sample in a study of blood T cell repertoires in COVID-19. Some clones are missing from TCRdb's copy, which holds only in-frame ones; the method was immunoSEQ multiplex PCR. Here the sample spans roughly 250,000 clones, around 90% being singletons. The sample taken for sequencing was PBMCs or T cells enriched from blood (not recorded which). The receptors were sampled from a woman aged 40 to 55 with acute COVID-19.

The chain combines TRBV19 with TRBJ2-1; 11 positions agree with TRBD1. CDR1 is LNHDA, CDR2 SQIVND, per germline (reference sequence). Trimming removed 3 bases from V and 3 bases from J; junction bases left unmatched: 13. The CDR3 contains 19 residues. The DNA for the CDR3 is TGTGCCAGTAGTATCCGAGGACAGGGGGCAATTAGCATCTACAATGAGCAGTTCTTC. This gives the protein CASSIRGQGAISIYNEQFF. The variable domain in full, completed from reference TRBV19 and TRBJ2-1, reads DGGITQSPKYLFRKEGQNVTLSCEQNLNHDAMYWYRQDPGQGLRLIYYSQIVNDFQKGDIAEGYSVSREKKESFPLTVTSAQKNPTAFYLCASSIRGQGAISIYNEQFFGPGTRLTVL.

The chain combines TRBV2 with TRBJ1-1; a possible D gene is TRBD1 (5 bases). The CDR3 totals 14 residues. Per germline, CDR1 SNHLY and CDR2 FYNNEI. V lost 4 bases and J 1 base, leaving 10 bases between the germline ends. The DNA for the CDR3 is TGTGCCAGCAGTGTTAAGGGGTCGAACACTGAAGCTTTCTTT. Its translation: CASSVKGSNTEAFF.

V usage is TRBV11-3 and J usage is TRBJ2-5; 11 bases match TRBD2. Germline CDR1 reads SGHNT; CDR2 reads YENEEA. The CDR3 contains 17 residues. Losses at the gene ends were 3 bases for V and 5 bases for J; bases not matched to a gene: 11. The CDR3: CASSLDTSLAGGETQYF. CDR3 bases: TGTGCCAGCAGCTTGGATACATCGTTAGCGGGAGGGGAGACCCAGTACTTC.

The V gene is TRBV7-2, the J gene TRBJ2-1, with TRBD2 matching over 9 bases. V trimming: 5 bases; J trimming: 5 bases; junction bases outside the gene matches: 19. Germline V gene data show CDR1 as SGHTA and CDR2 as FQGNSA. This CDR3 has 19 amino acids. DNA for the CDR3: TGTGCCAGCAGCCCGTGGACTAGCGAGACCGCCCGTCGGAACAATGAGCAGTTCTTC. Translation gives CASSPWTSETARRNNEQFF.

The chain combines TRBV12-3 or TRBV12-4 with TRBJ2-3, with D uncertain. The germline V and J ends were trimmed by 5 bases and 6 bases, with 6 bases remaining between them. This CDR3 is built from 11 residues. CDR3 amino acids: CASSPKDTQYF. The CDR3 bases are TGTGCCAGCAGTCCTAAGGATACGCAGTATTTT.

V gene TRBV14 combines with J gene TRBJ1-1; unclear D gene. This CDR3 spans 16 amino acids. The V end was cut by 2 bases, the J end by 7 bases, with 20 bases between. CDR1 and CDR2 (germline): SGHDN, FVKESK. This CDR3 is CASSQHRWKDDNEAFF. DNA of the CDR3: TGTGCCAGCAGCCAACACCGGTGGAAGGATGACAATGAAGCTTTCTTT.

The chain is built from TRBV19 and TRBJ2-7; D possibly corresponds to TRBD2 (7 bases). The CDR3 length is 15 residues. Deletions cut 4 bases from V and 3 bases from J, with 16 bases between. CDR1 LNHDA and CDR2 SQIVND come from the germline V gene (reference sequence). The DNA of the CDR3 is TGTGCCAGTAGTAGGGGGAGGGGGTCTTACTACGAGCAGTACTTC. Its protein product is CASSRGRGSYYEQYF.

The J gene is TRBJ1-5, the V gene TRBV6-2 or TRBV6-3, with D unclear. V was clipped by 7 bases and J by 6 bases, with 13 bases between them. The germline CDR1 and CDR2 sequences are MNHEY and SVGEGT. CDR3 length: 13 residues. CDR3 in DNA: TGTGCCAGCACCCCAAACGATAGTCAGCCCCAGCATTTT. It encodes CASTPNDSQPQHF.

J is TRBJ1-1 and V is TRBV21-1; TRBD1 is the table's D call and was not checked against the DNA. TRBV21-1 is assigned pseudogene status. There are 19 residues in the CDR3. The CDR3 loop reads CASSGSLFRDRDCYTEAFF. In DNA form, the CDR3 reads TGTGCCAGCAGCGGATCCCTCTTCCGGGACAGGGACTGTTACACTGAAGCTTTCTTT.

The chain has TRBV7-8 and TRBJ1-5, with 7 bases lining up with TRBD1. The CDR3 spans 15 residues. V lost 6 bases and J lost 0; bases outside the gene matches: 5. Germline lookup yields CDR1 SGHVS and CDR2 FQNEAQ. The CDR3 here is CASRRDSYSNQPQHF. CDR3 nucleotide sequence: TGTGCCAGCAGGAGGGACAGCTATAGCAATCAGCCCCAGCATTTT.

CDR3: CASSPGTGDAGELFF. Here the CDR3 DNA reads TGTGCCAGCAGTCCAGGGACAGGGGACGCCGGGGAGCTGTTTTTT. This chain links TRBV28 with TRBJ2-2, with 10 bases fitting TRBD1. The junction had 6 bases not matched to a gene; V was cut back by 5 bases and J by 6 bases. The CDR3 extends over 15 amino acids. Germline CDR1 MDHEN, CDR2 SYDVKM.

This chain links TRBV5-4 with TRBJ2-7; the match to TRBD1 covers 8 bases. CDR1 and CDR2 (germline): SGHNT, YYREEE (reference sequence). J lost 2 bases, V lost 4 bases, and 5 bases had no gene match. CDR3 size: 14 residues. The CDR3 protein is CASSRQQGAYEQYF. Written as DNA, the CDR3 is TGTGCCAGCAGCCGCCAACAGGGGGCCTACGAGCAGTACTTC. Filled out from reference TRBV5-4 and TRBJ2-7, the complete variable domain reads ETGVTQSPTHLIKTRGQQVTLRCSSQSGHNTVSWYQQALGQGPQFIFQYYREEENGRGNFPPRFSGLQFPNYSSELNVNALELDDSALYLCASSRQQGAYEQYFGPGTRLTVT.

The sample holds a few counts of this clone. The rearrangement uses TRBV5-6 and TRBJ1-2; 10 bases line up with TRBD1. There are 14 residues in the CDR3. CDR1 is SGHDT, CDR2 YYEEEE, per germline. J was trimmed by 8 bases and V by 2 bases; bases with no gene match: 6. Written as DNA, the CDR3 is TGTGCCAGCAGCTTTTACGACAGGGGGCGAGGCTACACCTTC. Protein: CASSFYDRGRGYTF.